One and the same sample provided the 16 T cell receptor beta chains below, sequenced in a study of blood T cell repertoires in COVID-19 (dated by TCRdb to the early 2020s). Library creation used the immunoSEQ multiplex PCR assay. This immuneACCESS table, as held by TCRdb, lists in-frame sequences with V and J called but not all clones. Of the missing ones, under half trace to an unresolved V gene in checked studies; the others have no known cause. Within this sample are about 80,000 clones, with around 82% of them counted one time only. Of the sample, over 35% falls within the top ten clones. The material sequenced was peripheral blood. The receptors derive from a man older than 75 with active or convalescent COVID-19.

The chain combines TRBV6-5 with TRBJ2-1; TRBD2 aligns across 7 bases. CDR1 MNHEY and CDR2 SVGAGI come from the germline V gene. With 4 bases clipped from V and 7 bases from J, the junction kept 13 bases outside the gene matches. This CDR3 has 16 residues. The CDR3 sequence is CASSFYAAGDRNEQFF. In DNA, the CDR3 is TGTGCCAGCAGTTTTTACGCCGCGGGAGATAGGAATGAGCAGTTCTTC.

V is TRBV30 and J is TRBJ1-5; 7 bases agree with TRBD1. The CDR3 is made up of 13 amino acids. Trimming at V came to 6 bases and at J to 5 bases, leaving 7 bases not matched to a gene. Germline values: CDR1 GTSNPN, CDR2 SVGIG (reference sequence). This chain's CDR3 is CACSRQGDQPQHF. The CDR3 bases are TGTGCCTGCTCCCGACAGGGAGATCAGCCCCAGCATTTT.

This clone has a handful of counts. The chain joins TRBV10-3 to TRBJ2-5, with TRBD1 matching 7 bases. Germline CDR1 is ENHRY and CDR2 is SYGVKD. The CDR3 loop spans 14 amino acids. V dropped 6 bases and J dropped 2; count of bases not matched to a gene: 6. CDR3 in amino acids: CAIRDDRAQETQYF. CDR3 DNA: TGTGCCATCAGGGACGACAGGGCGCAAGAGACCCAGTACTTC.

V is TRBV18 and J is TRBJ1-5; tentatively, D is TRBD1 (5 bases). The V and J ends lost 2 bases and 7 bases respectively, with 15 bases between them. Germline lookup yields CDR1 KGHSH and CDR2 LQKENI. This CDR3 spans 15 amino acids. The CDR3 region has the DNA TGTGCCAGCTCACCAGAGGTTACAGGTGGGCAGCCCCAGCATTTT. Translation: CASSPEVTGGQPQHF.

V gene TRBV7-9 combines with J gene TRBJ2-7; the match to TRBD2 covers 8 bases. V shed 4 bases and J 5 bases; nucleotides not matched to a gene: 7. The CDR3 sequence is 14 residues long. Germline-derived CDR1 and CDR2 are SEHNR and FQNEAQ (reference sequence). CDR3 nucleotides: TGTGCCAGCAGCTCCCAGCGGGAGAACGACGAGCAGTACTTC. Translated: CASSSQRENDEQYF.

The rearrangement uses TRBV15 and TRBJ1-5, with 7 bases matching TRBD1. Per germline, CDR1 LNHNV and CDR2 YYDKDF (reference sequence). The CDR3 spans 14 residues. Trimming took 4 bases from V and 3 from J; bases not matched to a gene: 3. For the CDR3, the DNA is TGTGCCACCAGCAAACAGGGGTACAATCAGCCCCAGCATTTT. It yields the protein CATSKQGYNQPQHF.

This clone was observed a single time. The CDR3 reads CASSPLGGSYNEQFF. The CDR3 DNA reads TGTGCCAGCAGCCCGCTAGGAGGCTCCTACAATGAGCAGTTCTTC. This rearrangement joins TRBV6-2 or TRBV6-3 to TRBJ2-1; possible D gene TRBD2, 5 bases. V dropped 6 bases and J dropped 0 bases, with 12 bases sitting between them. Per the germline V gene, CDR1 is MNHEY and CDR2 is SVGEGT. The CDR3 is 15 amino acids.

This chain uses TRBV14 with TRBJ1-2; D gene unclear. Per germline, CDR1 SGHDN and CDR2 FVKESK. This CDR3 region has 13 residues. V shed 6 bases and J shed 1 base, with 9 bases lying between them. CDR3 in amino acids: CASSPQHNYGYTF. The CDR3 DNA is TGTGCCAGCAGTCCCCAACATAACTATGGCTACACCTTC.

This rearrangement joins TRBV2 to TRBJ2-7; tentative D call: TRBD1 (6 bases). Germline CDR1 reads SNHLY; CDR2 reads FYNNEI. The CDR3 has 17 amino acids. Deletions cut 4 bases from V and 1 base from J, with 20 bases between. As DNA, the CDR3 is TGTGCCAGCAGTGCGATCCCCGTATACAGGGCTTCCTACGAGCAGTACTTC. Its protein product is CASSAIPVYRASYEQYF.

The V and J genes are TRBV7-8 and TRBJ1-5; D unclear. With 5 bases removed from V and 0 bases from J, the gap between germline ends came to 14 bases. CDR1 and CDR2 from the germline V gene are SGHVS and FQNEAQ. This CDR3 region has 16 residues. The CDR3 DNA reads TGTGCCAGCAGCCAGAGGGCCGAATATAGCAATCAGCCCCAGCATTTT. This codes for CASSQRAEYSNQPQHF.

This clone turned up a few times. This sequence joins TRBV2 and TRBJ1-1, with TRBD1 matching over 7 bases. The V segment lost 5 bases and the J segment 4 bases; nucleotides outside the gene matches: 7. The CDR3 contains 14 residues. Germline CDR1 SNHLY, CDR2 FYNNEI. The CDR3 DNA sequence: TGTGCCAGCAGTAACACAGGGGAGGCCACTGAAGCTTTCTTT. It yields the protein CASSNTGEATEAFF.

This chain uses TRBV4-1 with TRBJ1-2; TRBD1 agrees at 8 bases. This CDR3 spans 15 amino acids. The V and J ends lost 5 bases and 7 bases, in that order; junction bases with no gene match: 12. Germline V lookup: CDR1 MGHRA, CDR2 YSYEKL. The CDR3 nucleotides are TGCGCCAGCAGCGCTGGACAGGGTCCAACAGCTGGCTACACCTTC. Its protein is CASSAGQGPTAGYTF.

The CDR3 coding sequence is TGCAGCGTTGAAGGTGTAAGGGAGGCTGAAGCTTTCTTT. This encodes CSVEGVREAEAFF. V and J are TRBV29-1 and TRBJ1-1; D remains ambiguous. The V gene's germline CDR1 is SQVTM and CDR2 ANQGSEA. Trimming took off 1 base at V and 6 bases at J, with 12 bases between the two ends. The CDR3 consists of 13 residues.

The chain joins TRBV4-1 to TRBJ2-3; 9 positions match TRBD1. The germline CDR1 and CDR2 sequences are MGHRA and YSYEKL. The CDR3 runs 19 residues. V dropped 4 bases and J dropped 6; count of bases not matched to a gene: 20. The CDR3 here is CASSPLIGATGTGSDTQYF. The DNA for the CDR3 is TGCGCCAGCAGCCCACTTATAGGGGCGACCGGGACAGGGAGTGATACGCAGTATTTT.

The chain is built from TRBV29-1 and TRBJ2-1; a possible D gene is TRBD1 (6 bases). The germline V gene encodes CDR1 SQVTM and CDR2 ANQGSEA. V lost 4 bases and J 9 bases, leaving 16 bases between the germline ends. This CDR3 is built from 13 residues. The CDR3, as DNA: TGCAGCGTTGGAATCACAGGGACGGGTGAGCAGTTCTTC. Translating it yields CSVGITGTGEQFF.

The chain carries TRBV4-1 and TRBJ1-2; 9 positions agree with TRBD1. Germline V gives CDR1 MGHRA, CDR2 YSYEKL. This CDR3 has 15 residues. Trimming took 2 bases from V and 4 from J; bases not matched to a gene: 5. DNA for the CDR3: TGCGCCAGCAGCCAAACCGGGACAGGGCTCTATGGCTACACCTTC. Translated, it gives CASSQTGTGLYGYTF.